The 24 T cell receptor beta chains listed next were all sequenced from one sample in a study of shared clonotypes between healthy human individuals. Only in-frame clones appear in the TCRdb table, and some are missing; sequencing was by immunoSEQ multiplex PCR. Of approximately 500,000 clones detected, approximately 84% appear once; the ten largest clones hold about 12%. Sequencing used PBMCs. The receptors come from a woman between 40 and 55 years old in good health. Some clones in this sample may be carry-over from other donors' samples.

The gene calls are TRBV18 and TRBJ1-1, with unresolved D. Per germline, CDR1 KGHSH and CDR2 LQKENI. Between the trimmed V and J ends, which lost 5 bases and 1 base, there was a span of 8 bases. The CDR3 runs 13 residues. CDR3 protein: CASSITENTEAFF. In nucleotides, the CDR3 is TGTGCCAGCTCAATCACAGAGAACACTGAAGCTTTCTTT. The full variable domain, in which reference TRBV18 and TRBJ1-1 provide the parts outside the CDR3, is NAGVMQNPRHLVRRRGQEARLRCSPMKGHSHVYWYRQLPEEGLKFMVYLQKENIIDESGMPKERFSAEFPKEGPSILRIQQVVRGDSAAYFCASSITENTEAFFGQGTRLTVV.

This clone came up a few times. The J gene is TRBJ2-2, the V gene TRBV7-3, with 9 bases identical to TRBD2. The CDR3 is made up of 15 amino acids. After removal of 5 bases from V and 6 bases from J, the junction contained 7 bases not matched to a gene. CDR1 is SGHTA, CDR2 FQGTGA, per germline. This CDR3 is CASSAIAGESGELFF. The CDR3 nucleotides read TGTGCCAGCAGCGCTATAGCGGGAGAGTCCGGGGAGCTGTTTTTT.

The V gene is TRBV7-9, the J gene TRBJ2-1; a weak D match, TRBD2 (6 bases). In germline, CDR1 is SEHNR, CDR2 FQNEAQ (reference sequence). CDR3 length: 15 amino acids. V gave up 6 bases and J gave up 8 bases, with 20 bases separating them. The CDR3 loop is CASSRGSGGWYEQFF. Written as DNA, the CDR3 is TGTGCCAGCAGTAGAGGTAGCGGAGGGTGGTATGAGCAGTTCTTC.

This chain connects TRBV18 to TRBJ2-2; weak D call: TRBD2 (5 bases). Trimming stripped 2 bases from V and 4 bases from J, with 8 bases between. This CDR3 has 14 amino acids. Germline V gene sequence: CDR1 KGHSH, CDR2 LQKENI. DNA of the CDR3: TGTGCCAGCTCACCAGCGGCGGGCACCGGGGAGCTGTTTTTT. It encodes CASSPAAGTGELFF.

A remark on this clone: At one end, the junction sequence differs from germline, possibly due to a read error. The J gene is TRBJ1-2, the V gene TRBV2; weak D call: TRBD1 (5 bases). Looked up from germline, CDR1 is SNHLY and CDR2 is FYNNEI. This CDR3 has 18 amino acids. The CDR3 DNA is TGTGCCGGCAGTGACCCCCTCGGGAAGGCGCCCGTCAGGGTGGGCTACACCTTC. It encodes CAGSDPLGKAPVRVGYTF.

Note on this clone: It is likely a read error: a sequence one base away is far more abundant. In the same sample, other DNA sequences code for this CDR3. The chain employs TRBV27 and TRBJ1-5; D call uncertain. This CDR3 has 13 amino acids. CDR1 is MNHEY, CDR2 SMNVEV, per germline (reference sequence). V was pared by 9 bases and J by 3 bases, with 12 bases between. The CDR3 sequence is CASSMGFNQPQHF. CDR3 nucleotide sequence: TGTGCCAGTAGTATGGGGTTCAATCAGCCCCAGCATTTT.

This sequence joins TRBV27 and TRBJ2-3; either TRBD1 or TRBD2 may supply D (5 bases each). CDR3 length: 14 residues. Per germline, CDR1 MNHEY and CDR2 SMNVEV (reference sequence). Trimming took 4 bases from V and 5 from J, leaving 13 bases between them. The CDR3 is CASSSGLGVDTQYF. DNA of the CDR3: TGTGCCAGCAGTTCGGGGCTGGGTGTAGATACGCAGTATTTT.

In regard to this clone: Germline and junction disagree at one end, which may indicate a read error. Here the CDR3 reads CASSQAGANKSIQYF. DNA of the CDR3: TGTGCCAGCAGTCAAGCGGGAGCGAATAAAAGCATTCAGTACTTC. This chain uses TRBV28 with TRBJ2-4, with 8 bases that match TRBD2. The CDR3 loop spans 15 amino acids. Germline assignment: CDR1 MDHEN and CDR2 SYDVKM.

This chain connects TRBV5-1 to TRBJ2-7; 7 positions match TRBD2. This CDR3 comprises 12 residues. V gave up 0 bases and J gave up 7 bases; unmatched junction bases: 1. Germline-derived CDR1 and CDR2 are SGHRS and YFSETQ. The CDR3 spells CASSLDGREQYF. The CDR3 DNA is TGCGCCAGCAGCTTGGACGGGAGGGAGCAGTACTTC.

This clone was detected only a few times. The rearrangement uses TRBV18 and TRBJ1-2; D uncertain. V was cut by 0 bases and J by 3 bases, with 11 bases left in between. The germline V gene encodes CDR1 KGHSH and CDR2 LQKENI. The CDR3 has 15 residues. The CDR3 DNA reads as TGTGCCAGCTCACCACCGTCCCAGAGCTACTATGGCTACACCTTC. Amino acids: CASSPPSQSYYGYTF.

The V gene is TRBV5-1, the J gene TRBJ2-1; tentatively, D is TRBD1 or TRBD2 (5 bases each). The CDR3 sequence is 16 residues long. Trimming cost V 5 bases and J 6 bases, with 21 bases left between them. CDR1 and CDR2 (germline): SGHRS, YFSETQ. CDR3 DNA sequence: TGCGCCAGCAGATTGCCCGGGGCAGGGAGCCTCAATGAGCAGTTCTTC. Protein product: CASRLPGAGSLNEQFF.

To note about this clone: This could be a read error, since a much larger clone is one nucleotide away. The same CDR3 also results from other DNA sequences found in this sample. The genes are TRBV15 and TRBJ2-7; D ambiguous. This CDR3 comprises 15 residues. The germline V and J ends were trimmed by 0 bases and 1 base, with 10 bases remaining between them. Germline V gene sequence: CDR1 LNHNV, CDR2 YYDKDF (reference sequence). CDR3 loop: CATSRELAGSYEQYF. The DNA of the CDR3 is TGTGCCACCAGCAGAGAGTTAGCAGGATCCTACGAGCAGTACTTC.

The chain couples TRBV5-1 to TRBJ1-2; tentative D call: TRBD1 (6 bases). This CDR3 spans 13 amino acids. CDR1 and CDR2 (germline): SGHRS, YFSETQ. V gave up 1 base and J gave up 4 bases, with 8 bases separating them. For the CDR3, the DNA is TGCGCCAGCAGCTTGACAGGGTCCTATGGCTACACCTTC. Translation: CASSLTGSYGYTF.

A remark on this clone: A far larger clone is just one base off, so this is likely a read error. The gene calls are TRBV10-1 and TRBJ2-3; D gene unclear. Deletions cut 4 bases from V and 0 bases from J, with 11 bases between. Germline loops: CDR1 WNHNN, CDR2 SYGVQD (reference sequence). The CDR3 covers 15 residues. The CDR3 sequence: CASSGLAVSTDTQYF. As DNA, the CDR3 is TGCGCCAGCAGTGGACTGGCGGTCAGCACAGATACGCAGTATTTT.

With respect to this clone: A read error is likely, as this CDR3 ends without the conserved phenylalanine or tryptophan. The rearrangement joins TRBV28 to TRBJ2-7; D gene ambiguous. The V and J ends lost 3 bases and 8 bases respectively, with 17 bases between them. Germline-derived CDR1 and CDR2 are MDHEN and SYDVKM. The CDR3 extends over 14 amino acids. CDR3 nucleotides: TGTGCCAGCAGTTTCCGGTCGGAAGAGTCGAAGCAGTACTTA. It codes for CASSFRSEESKQYL.

In this sample, this clone turned up once. Germline is not matched at one junction end, which may reflect a read error. The chain carries TRBV5-4 and TRBJ2-4, with 9 bases fitting TRBD2. This CDR3 is 13 amino acids long. Germline CDR1 reads SGHNT; CDR2 reads YYREEE (reference sequence). The CDR3, as DNA: TGCGCCAGCAGCCAAGATAGGGCGGGAGGGCCTGTCTTC. It yields the protein CASSQDRAGGPVF.

The chain combines TRBV27 with TRBJ1-3, with a tentative D call TRBD1 (6 bases). V was shortened by 9 bases and J by 2 bases, with 20 bases between the two germline ends. Germline V gives CDR1 MNHEY, CDR2 SMNVEV (reference sequence). The CDR3 contains 16 residues. The CDR3 DNA follows: TGTGCCAGTCCGGAACAGGGACGGGTTGCTGGAAACACCATATATTTT. This gives the protein CASPEQGRVAGNTIYF.

This chain uses TRBV11-2 with TRBJ2-2, with a tentative D call TRBD2 (6 bases). Trimming pared 3 bases from V and 2 bases from J, leaving 13 bases between. Looked up from germline, CDR1 is SGHAT and CDR2 is FQNNGV. The CDR3 runs to 16 residues. The CDR3 protein is CASSFRGTLNTGELFF. The DNA of the CDR3 is TGTGCCAGCAGCTTCCGCGGGACTCTTAACACCGGGGAGCTGTTTTTT. Full variable domain (remainder filled in from reference TRBV11-2 and TRBJ2-2): EAGVAQSPRYKIIEKRQSVAFWCNPISGHATLYWYQQILGQGPKLLIQFQNNGVVDDSQLPKDRFSAERLKGVDSTLKIQPAKLEDSAVYLCASSFRGTLNTGELFFGEGSRLTVL.

The chain uses TRBV28 and TRBJ2-1; D call uncertain. Germline assignment: CDR1 MDHEN and CDR2 SYDVKM. Trimming shortened V by 6 bases and J by 10 bases, and 19 bases separated the two germline ends. The CDR3 runs to 14 residues. Written as DNA, the CDR3 is TGTGCCAGCAGATACCGGGCCCGGACCCGGGAGCAGTTCTTC. Its translation: CASRYRARTREQFF.

The CDR3 is CASSEQGSGETQYF. The CDR3 DNA sequence: TGTGCCAGCAGCGAACAGGGATCTGGGGAGACCCAGTACTTC. V is TRBV2 and J is TRBJ2-5; D might be TRBD1 (6 bases). CDR3 length: 14 residues. Germline assignment: CDR1 SNHLY and CDR2 FYNNEI. The V and J ends lost 6 bases and 5 bases respectively, with 16 bases between them. The entire variable domain, with the rest obtained from reference TRBV2 and TRBJ2-5, is as follows: EPEVTQTPSHQVTQMGQEVILRCVPISNHLYFYWYRQILGQKVEFLVSFYNNEISEKSEIFDDQFSVERPDGSNFTLKIRSTKLEDSAMYFCASSEQGSGETQYFGPGTRLLVL.

To note about this clone: This probably arose from a read error, given a far larger clone one base away. Different DNA sequences within this sample yield the same CDR3. The V gene is TRBV5-1, the J gene TRBJ2-2, with a tentative D call TRBD2 (6 bases). The CDR3 consists of 15 residues. CDR1 is SGHRS, CDR2 YFSETQ, per germline. Trimming stripped 3 bases from V and 5 bases from J, with 14 bases between. Written as DNA, the CDR3 is TGCGCCAGCAGCTGTTCTTTCGGGGGAACCGGGGAGCTGTTTTTT. Its translation: CASSCSFGGTGELFF.

This clone was counted once. V is TRBV16 and J is TRBJ2-1, with TRBD2 matching over 11 bases. The germline V gene encodes CDR1 KGHSY and CDR2 FQNENV. There are 15 residues in the CDR3. J lost 7 bases, V lost 0 bases, and 2 bases had no gene match. The CDR3 is CASSQSTSGMNEQFF. The DNA for the CDR3 is TGTGCCAGCAGCCAATCGACTAGCGGGATGAATGAGCAGTTCTTC.

V and J are TRBV10-2 and TRBJ2-5; D not resolved. Looked up from germline, CDR1 is WSHSY and CDR2 is SAAADI. V was cut by 6 bases and J by 2 bases, with 7 bases left in between. This CDR3 comprises 12 residues. The CDR3 reads CASSDPQETQYF. In DNA, the CDR3 is TGCGCCAGCAGCGACCCGCAAGAGACCCAGTACTTC.

The gene calls are TRBV6-4 and TRBJ2-1; D gene uncertain. The CDR3 runs 13 residues. Per germline, CDR1 MRHNA and CDR2 SNTAGT. V shed 5 bases and J shed 4 bases, with 9 bases lying between them. The CDR3 nucleotides are TGTGCCAGCAGTATTGGGCTTTACAATGAGCAGTTCTTC. Protein: CASSIGLYNEQFF.